The rows below give T cell receptor beta chains drawn from one sample of a study of regulatory T cells in long-lasting Graves disease. TCRdb independently ran MiXCR on the multiplex PCR reads; one entry per CDR3 protein. There are some 250,000 distinct CDR3 sequences in the sample; around 17% occur only once, and over 20% lies in the top ten. This sample comprised peripheral blood mononuclear cells (PBMCs), obtained at new diagnosis, from a patient treated with antithyroid drugs. The receptors here all came from a female donor with Graves disease. Both conserved end residues are part of each CDR3. D genes are given only for firm matches. Rows may omit the clone size; those that give it use once, few, many or a size class.

size,D,V,J,CDR3,DNA
few,NA,TRBV29-1,TRBJ1-4,CSVDWVWLRVGEKLFF,TGCAGCGTTGACTGGGTATGGTTACGAGTAGGGGAAAAACTGTTTTTT
NA,NA,TRBV6-2/TRBV6-3,TRBJ1-2,CASSYSSGLNYGYTF,TGTGCCAGCAGTTACTCTTCCGGACTAAACTATGGCTACACCTTC
few,NA,TRBV2,TRBJ1-1,CASSDLRWGDTEAFF,TGTGCCAGCAGTGATTTAAGGTGGGGAGACACTGAAGCTTTCTTT
few,NA,TRBV7-9,TRBJ2-5,CASSLVGSQAQETQYF,TGTGCCAGCAGCTTAGTTGGGTCCCAAGCCCAAGAGACCCAGTACTTC
many,TRBD2,TRBV11-2,TRBJ2-1,CASSLLAGGVGEQFF,TGTGCCAGCAGCTTACTAGCGGGAGGGGTGGGTGAGCAGTTCTTC
many,NA,TRBV18,TRBJ2-5,CASSLQGETQYF,TGTGCCAGCTCGCTTCAAGGAGAGACCCAGTACTTC
many,NA,TRBV19,TRBJ2-7,CASSPRQDTYEQYF,TGTGCCAGTAGTCCCCGACAGGACACCTACGAGCAGTACTTC
few,NA,TRBV12-3/TRBV12-4,TRBJ1-1,CASSSRQEAFF,TGTGCCAGCAGTTCCCGACAGGAAGCTTTCTTT
many,NA,TRBV6-5,TRBJ2-3,CASSYRPSPQDTQYF,TGTGCCAGCAGTTACAGGCCGTCCCCACAAGATACGCAGTATTTT
many,NA,TRBV20-1,TRBJ2-5,CSARDGSRVGWEETQYF,TGCAGTGCTAGAGATGGTTCCAGGGTCGGGTGGGAAGAGACCCAGTACTTC
many,NA,TRBV6-1,TRBJ1-4,CASSQTPLRGEKLFF,TGTGCCAGCAGCCAGACCCCCCTTCGGGGTGAAAAACTGTTTTTT
many,NA,TRBV11-2,TRBJ2-1,CASSLITGYEQFF,TGTGCCAGCAGCTTAATTACGGGTTATGAGCAGTTCTTC
many,TRBD1,TRBV6-1,TRBJ2-7,CASRVDRVGEQYF,TGTGCCAGCAGAGTAGACAGGGTGGGCGAGCAGTACTTC
many,NA,TRBV12-3/TRBV12-4,TRBJ2-3,CASSLIGQTQYF,TGTGCCAGCAGTTTAATCGGGCAGACGCAGTATTTT
few,NA,TRBV6-1,TRBJ1-2,CASSERRRGGGYTF,TGTGCCAGCAGTGAACGTCGCAGGGGTGGTGGCTACACCTTC
many,TRBD2,TRBV15,TRBJ2-5,CATSRAGAGGLETQYF,TGTGCCACCAGCAGAGCGGGGGCGGGAGGGCTTGAGACCCAGTACTTC
NA,NA,TRBV5-1,TRBJ1-5,CASSLAQFYQPQHF,TGTGCCAGCAGCTTGGCACAGTTCTATCAGCCCCAGCATTTT
NA,TRBD2,TRBV4-2,TRBJ2-1,CASSQVGSGRSDEQFF,TGTGCCAGCAGCCAAGTTGGTAGCGGGAGGTCCGATGAGCAGTTCTTC
many,NA,TRBV20-1,TRBJ2-3,CSASEAFKDTQYF,TGCAGTGCTAGCGAAGCTTTTAAGGATACGCAGTATTTT
few,NA,TRBV5-1,TRBJ1-1,CASSLNLGNTEAFF,TGCGCCAGCAGCTTGAATCTGGGGAACACTGAAGCTTTCTTT
NA,NA,TRBV29-1,TRBJ1-2,CSASGGGYGYTF,TGCAGCGCCTCGGGCGGGGGCTATGGCTACACCTTC
many,TRBD1,TRBV2,TRBJ1-2,CASSLTTGIRSYGYTF,TGTGCCAGCAGTTTAACGACAGGGATTCGGTCCTATGGCTACACCTTC
many,NA,TRBV24-1,TRBJ2-7,CATSDPAAYEQYF,TGTGCCACCAGTGATCCCGCAGCCTACGAGCAGTACTTC
many,NA,TRBV7-2,TRBJ2-3,CASSLKGSDTQYF,TGTGCCAGCAGCTTGAAGGGTTCAGATACGCAGTATTTT
many,NA,TRBV2,TRBJ1-4,CASSAARGSEKLFF,TGTGCCAGCAGTGCGGCCAGAGGGAGTGAAAAACTGTTTTTT
few,TRBD1,TRBV4-2,TRBJ2-7,CASSQSTGASAHEQYF,TGTGCCAGCAGCCAATCTACAGGGGCCTCGGCCCACGAGCAGTACTTC